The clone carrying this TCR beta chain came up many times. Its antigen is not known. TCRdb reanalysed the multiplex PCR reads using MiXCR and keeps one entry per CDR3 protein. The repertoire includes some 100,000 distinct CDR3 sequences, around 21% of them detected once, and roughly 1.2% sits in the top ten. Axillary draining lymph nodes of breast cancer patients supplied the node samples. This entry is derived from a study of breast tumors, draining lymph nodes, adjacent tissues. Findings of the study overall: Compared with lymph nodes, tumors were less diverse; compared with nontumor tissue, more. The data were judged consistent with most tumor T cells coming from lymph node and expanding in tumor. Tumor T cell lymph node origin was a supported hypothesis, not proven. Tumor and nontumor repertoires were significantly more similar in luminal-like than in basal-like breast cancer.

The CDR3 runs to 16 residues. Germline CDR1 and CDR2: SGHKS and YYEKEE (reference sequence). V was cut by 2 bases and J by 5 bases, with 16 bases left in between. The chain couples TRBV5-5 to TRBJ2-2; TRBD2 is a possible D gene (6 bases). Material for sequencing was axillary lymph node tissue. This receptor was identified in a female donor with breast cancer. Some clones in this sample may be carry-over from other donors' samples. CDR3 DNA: TGTGCCAGCAGCTTCCTCGAGGGCGGGGTTACCGGGGAGCTGTTTTTT. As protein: CASSFLEGGVTGELFF. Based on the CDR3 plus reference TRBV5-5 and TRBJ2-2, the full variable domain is DAGVTQSPTHLIKTRGQQVTLRCSPISGHKSVSWYQQVLGQGPQFIFQYYEKEERGRGNFPDRFSARQFPNYSSELNVNALLLGDSALYLCASSFLEGGVTGELFFGEGSRLTVL.